This T cell receptor (beta chain) emerged from a study of blood T cell repertoires in COVID-19. This CDR3 has 12 amino acids. CDR1 is SNHLY and CDR2 is FYNNEI in the germline V gene. V lost 5 bases, J lost 7 bases, and 9 bases lay in between. TCRdb's copy holds only in-frame clones and misses some; the assay was immunoSEQ multiplex PCR. Of about 150,000 clones in the sample, more than 80% were seen once. The sequenced sample was peripheral blood. The V call is TRBV2, the J call TRBJ2-1; D is perhaps TRBD1 (5 bases). The origin of this receptor is a woman aged 40 to 55 with acute or convalescent COVID-19. CDR3 region: CASSLDMNEQFF. DNA of the CDR3: TGTGCCAGCAGTTTGGACATGAATGAGCAGTTCTTC.